These 13 T cell receptor beta chains were all obtained from the same sample, sequenced in a study of OX40 agonist ivuxolimab in advanced cancers. The method was immunoSEQ multiplex PCR; TCRdb's version includes in-frame clones alone and lacks a portion of them. The repertoire consists of 85,000 to 95,000 clones, with roughly 87% occurring once and the leading ten covering 0.33%. The sequences come from CD4+ or CD8+ T cells sorted from blood, collected in a trial of the OX40 agonist ivuxolimab. All receptors derive from an adult with an advanced solid tumor such as melanoma, head and neck, liver or kidney cancer.

The rearrangement joins TRBV19 to TRBJ1-1; possible D gene TRBD1, 6 bases. Trimming shortened V by 6 bases and J by 7 bases, and 12 bases separated the two germline ends. Germline V gives CDR1 LNHDA, CDR2 SQIVND (reference sequence). The CDR3 has 12 amino acids. The CDR3 DNA reads TGTGCCAGTAGACCCGGGGGGCTTGAAGCTTTCTTT. This codes for CASRPGGLEAFF.

The V call is TRBV4-1, the J call TRBJ2-1; tentative D call: TRBD2 (7 bases). CDR3 length equals 15 residues. Germline V gene data show CDR1 as MGHRA and CDR2 as YSYEKL. V gave up 0 bases and J gave up 11 bases, with 17 bases separating them. Written as DNA, the CDR3 is TGCGCCAGCAGCCAAGATTTTAAAGCGGGGACAAAGCAGTTCTTC. It translates to CASSQDFKAGTKQFF.

The J gene is TRBJ1-1, the V gene TRBV19; 7 bases are shared with TRBD1. Germline V gene sequence: CDR1 LNHDA, CDR2 SQIVND (reference sequence). The ends lost 5 bases at V and 3 bases at J; junction bases unmatched: 6. This CDR3 is built from 14 residues. The CDR3 bases are TGTGCCAGTAGTCCCGGGACAGCCTACACTGAAGCTTTCTTT. The encoded protein is CASSPGTAYTEAFF.

The chain recombines TRBV7-2 with TRBJ1-5; maybe TRBD1 (6 bases). Germline CDR1 is SGHTA and CDR2 is FQGNSA. CDR3 length equals 15 residues. V lost 4 bases, J lost 1 base, and 11 bases lay in between. The CDR3 nucleotides are TGTGCCAGCAGCTCACAGGGTGTCAGCAATCAGCCCCAGCATTTT. It encodes CASSSQGVSNQPQHF.

The chain uses TRBV6-1 and TRBJ2-3; D is unresolved. V lost 6 bases and J 1 base, leaving 8 bases between the germline ends. CDR3 length equals 13 residues. Germline CDR1 reads MNHNS; CDR2 reads SASEGT. Here the CDR3 reads CASRASGTDTQYF. The CDR3 nucleotides are TGTGCCAGCAGGGCGTCTGGCACAGATACGCAGTATTTT.

The chain is built from TRBV2 and TRBJ1-5; D may be TRBD1 (6 bases). Trimming took 6 bases from V and 6 from J, leaving 12 bases between them. CDR3 size: 13 residues. Germline CDR1 SNHLY, CDR2 FYNNEI. The CDR3: CASSGRGVQPQHF. Written as DNA, the CDR3 is TGTGCCAGCAGCGGCAGGGGAGTTCAGCCCCAGCATTTT.

CDR3 sequence (DNA): TGTGCCATCAGCGAGACAGGGGATAGCAATCAGCCCCAGCATTTT. This encodes CAISETGDSNQPQHF. The chain joins TRBV10-3 to TRBJ1-5, with TRBD1 matching over 8 bases. Germline CDR1 reads ENHRY; CDR2 reads SYGVKD. This CDR3 has 15 amino acids. J lost 0 bases, V lost 6 bases, and 4 bases had no gene match.

The rearrangement links TRBV21-1 to TRBJ2-2; the listed D gene, TRBD2, was not tested against the DNA. TRBV21-1 is noted as a pseudogene. The CDR3 has 19 amino acids. The CDR3 reads CASSKEPGTSGRVTGELFF. CDR3 nucleotide sequence: TGTGCCAGCAGCAAAGAGCCAGGGACTAGCGGGAGAGTTACCGGGGAGCTGTTTTTT.

The chain uses TRBV5-6 and TRBJ2-5, with TRBD1 as a possible D gene (5 bases). Trimming stripped 3 bases from V and 2 bases from J, with 8 bases between. This CDR3 contains 13 residues. The V gene's germline CDR1 is SGHDT and CDR2 YYEEEE. In DNA, the CDR3 is TGTGCCAGCAGCTCGGACAATCAAGAGACCCAGTACTTC. Translating it yields CASSSDNQETQYF.

The chain couples TRBV7-2 to TRBJ1-5, with a weak D call TRBD1 (5 bases). Germline V gene lookup returns CDR1 SGHTA and CDR2 FQGNSA. Trimming took off 3 bases at V and 7 bases at J, with 16 bases between the two ends. The CDR3 runs to 15 residues. This CDR3 is CASSLVGGTNQPQHF. The CDR3 coding sequence is TGTGCCAGCAGCTTGGTGGGCGGGACGAACCAGCCCCAGCATTTT.

The CDR3 spells CASSPGVGRGEQYF. CDR3 DNA: TGTGCCAGCTCACCAGGGGTAGGGAGAGGGGAGCAGTACTTC. V and J are TRBV18 and TRBJ2-7, with TRBD2 as a possible D gene (5 bases). The CDR3 totals 14 residues. Between the trimmed V and J ends, which lost 2 bases and 7 bases, there was a span of 15 bases. Germline lookup yields CDR1 KGHSH and CDR2 LQKENI.

This chain links TRBV18 with TRBJ1-1, with 12 bases identical to TRBD1. Germline V gives CDR1 KGHSH, CDR2 LQKENI. There are 17 residues in the CDR3. V gave up 4 bases and J gave up 4 bases; unmatched junction bases: 10. CDR3 sequence (DNA): TGTGCCAGCTCACGTTCCGGGACAGGGGGCTCCAGCACTGAAGCTTTCTTT. Protein sequence: CASSRSGTGGSSTEAFF.

The chain links TRBV5-4 to TRBJ2-7, with unresolved D. V lost 2 bases and J lost 0, with 12 bases in between. The length of the CDR3 is 15 residues. CDR1 and CDR2 from the germline V gene are SGHNT and YYREEE (reference sequence). The CDR3 spells CASSLSLLFSYEQYF. CDR3 in DNA: TGTGCCAGCAGCTTAAGCCTCTTATTCTCCTACGAGCAGTACTTC.